These 21 T cell receptor beta chains were all obtained from the same sample, sequenced in a study of shared clonotypes between healthy human individuals. Naive CD8 cells lacked CD45RO, underwent positive selection for CCR7 and left out terminally differentiated effector memory CD45RA+ cells. TCRdb's copy holds only in-frame clones and misses some; the assay was immunoSEQ multiplex PCR. Among some 2.1 million clones, roughly 93% were seen once, and the ten largest hold around 1.8%. Sequencing used naive CD8+ T cells from PBMCs. These receptors originate from a man aged 18 to 30 in good health. Some clones in this sample may be carry-over from other donors' samples.

This clone was counted once. V is TRBV27 and J is TRBJ1-4; D is perhaps TRBD1 (6 bases). CDR3 length: 14 amino acids. Germline V gene sequence: CDR1 MNHEY, CDR2 SMNVEV (reference sequence). The V and J ends lost 4 bases and 8 bases respectively, with 14 bases between them. CDR3 nucleotides: TGTGCCAGCAGTTCCTTGGGGGGGCGAGAAAAACTGTTTTTT. Translated, it gives CASSSLGGREKLFF.

This chain uses TRBV14 with TRBJ2-7; D is unresolved. This CDR3 spans 13 amino acids. Per the germline V gene, CDR1 is SGHDN and CDR2 is FVKESK. With 2 bases removed from V and 0 bases from J, the gap between germline ends came to 5 bases. The CDR3 loop is CASSQLPSYEQYF. CDR3 in DNA: TGTGCCAGCAGCCAATTGCCCTCCTACGAGCAGTACTTC.

The chain employs TRBV12-5 and TRBJ1-1; maybe TRBD1 (5 bases). The CDR3 runs to 15 residues. In germline, CDR1 is LGHNT, CDR2 FRNRAP. V lost 1 base, J lost 4 bases, and 13 bases lay in between. CDR3 nucleotide sequence: TGTGCTAGTGGTTTGGATCCAGGGAGAGCCACTGAAGCTTTCTTT. Its protein product is CASGLDPGRATEAFF.

This chain connects TRBV28 to TRBJ1-4, with a weak D call TRBD1 (5 bases). The CDR3 has 19 residues. Germline loops: CDR1 MDHEN, CDR2 SYDVKM. The V gene lost 5 bases and the J gene lost 3 bases, with 25 bases spanning the gap. The CDR3 sequence: CASSIGEIQEEFPNEKLFF. The CDR3, as DNA: TGTGCCAGCAGTATAGGGGAGATCCAAGAAGAGTTCCCTAATGAAAAACTGTTTTTT.

This clone was detected once. This chain joins TRBV29-1 and TRBJ2-1; 9 positions agree with TRBD2. Trimming cost V 5 bases and J 2 bases; bases outside gene matches: 4. The germline gives CDR1 SQVTM, CDR2 ANQGSEA. The CDR3 loop spans 14 amino acids. Written as DNA, the CDR3 is TGCAGCGTTAGGGCGGGAGGGCCCTACAATGAGCAGTTCTTC. Amino acid sequence: CSVRAGGPYNEQFF.

In nucleotides, the CDR3 is TGTGCCAGCAGCGCCAGTTCGAGGGCCACCTTCTCCTACAATGAGCAGTTCTTC. Translating it yields CASSASSRATFSYNEQFF. The J gene is TRBJ2-1, the V gene TRBV9; D is perhaps TRBD2 (5 bases). The CDR3 covers 18 residues. Trimming cost V 3 bases and J 0 bases, with 19 bases left between them. Germline CDR1 and CDR2: SGDLS and YYNGEE. Filled out from reference TRBV9 and TRBJ2-1, the complete variable domain reads DSGVTQTPKHLITATGQRVTLRCSPRSGDLSVYWYQQSLDQGLQFLIQYYNGEERAKGNILERFSAQQFPDLHSELNLSSLELGDSALYFCASSASSRATFSYNEQFFGPGTRLTVL.

This chain connects TRBV7-6 to TRBJ2-3; maybe TRBD2 (6 bases). Germline V gene lookup returns CDR1 SGHVS and CDR2 FNYEAQ. The CDR3 has 17 residues. Trimming shortened V by 3 bases and J by 2 bases, and 18 bases separated the two germline ends. The DNA for the CDR3 is TGTGCCAGCAGCTTGACTGTAGCGGATCCGGACACAGATACGCAGTATTTT. Translation: CASSLTVADPDTDTQYF.

The chain combines TRBV9 with TRBJ2-7; TRBD2 matches 11 bases. This CDR3 has 16 residues. V shed 0 bases, J shed 2 bases, and the junction held 4 bases outside the gene matches. Per the germline V gene, CDR1 is SGDLS and CDR2 is YYNGEE. The CDR3 protein is CASSVAGLAAPYEQYF. For the CDR3, the DNA is TGTGCCAGCAGCGTAGCGGGACTAGCGGCCCCCTACGAGCAGTACTTC.

Comment on this clone: Other nucleotide sequences in the sample specify the same CDR3. The chain combines TRBV5-1 with TRBJ2-7, with D maybe TRBD2 (5 bases). The length of the CDR3 is 14 residues. The V end lost 4 bases, the J end lost 0 bases, and 11 bases lay between the germline ends. CDR1 and CDR2 (germline): SGHRS, YFSETQ. This CDR3 is CASSPTGSSYEQYF. The CDR3 DNA reads as TGCGCCAGCAGCCCCACGGGAAGCTCCTACGAGCAGTACTTC.

The V call is TRBV7-2, the J call TRBJ2-2; D is unresolved. CDR1 and CDR2 from the germline V gene are SGHTA and FQGNSA. The CDR3 covers 12 residues. V was pared by 4 bases and J by 5 bases, with 5 bases between. The CDR3 loop is CASSSRTGELFF. The CDR3 region has the DNA TGTGCCAGCAGCTCACGGACCGGGGAGCTGTTTTTT.

This clone was recorded once. This rearrangement joins TRBV13 to TRBJ2-1; D call uncertain. Trimming left V 1 base short and J 6 bases short, with 10 bases between. The CDR3 sequence is 14 residues long. Germline V gives CDR1 PRHDT, CDR2 FYEKMQ (reference sequence). DNA for the CDR3: TGTGCCAGCAGCTTAGCTGAGCTAGGCAATGAGCAGTTCTTC. Translation: CASSLAELGNEQFF.

The J gene is TRBJ2-5, the V gene TRBV28; 10 bases are a match to TRBD1. The CDR3 is 15 amino acids. In germline, CDR1 is MDHEN, CDR2 SYDVKM. J lost 5 bases, V lost 10 bases, and 13 bases had no gene match. As DNA, the CDR3 is TGTGCCATCGGGGACAGGGGCAATACCTGGGAGACCCAGTACTTC. This translates into CAIGDRGNTWETQYF. Supplemented by reference TRBV28 and TRBJ2-5, the full variable domain reads DVKVTQSSRYLVKRTGEKVFLECVQDMDHENMFWYRQDPGLGLRLIYFSYDVKMKEKGDIPEGYSVSREKKERFSLILESASTNQTSMYLCAIGDRGNTWETQYFGPGTRLLVL.

The V call is TRBV28, the J call TRBJ2-1, with TRBD2 matching 10 bases. This CDR3 is built from 17 residues. Unmatched junction bases numbered 14, after V lost 6 bases and J lost 6 bases. Germline values: CDR1 MDHEN, CDR2 SYDVKM. CDR3 protein: CASSKTTSGWTFNEQFF. CDR3 sequence (DNA): TGTGCCAGCAGCAAAACGACTAGCGGGTGGACCTTCAATGAGCAGTTCTTC. The full variable domain, rest sourced from reference TRBV28 and TRBJ2-1, is DVKVTQSSRYLVKRTGEKVFLECVQDMDHENMFWYRQDPGLGLRLIYFSYDVKMKEKGDIPEGYSVSREKKERFSLILESASTNQTSMYLCASSKTTSGWTFNEQFFGPGTRLTVL.

On this clone itself: Other nucleotide sequences in the sample specify the same CDR3. The chain is built from TRBV27 and TRBJ2-5, with a possible D match to TRBD2 (5 bases). This CDR3 contains 12 residues. Germline loops: CDR1 MNHEY, CDR2 SMNVEV (reference sequence). Trimming removed 3 bases at V and 4 bases at J, with 6 bases between. The CDR3 loop is CASSFRGETQYF. Written as DNA, the CDR3 is TGTGCCAGCAGTTTTCGGGGAGAGACCCAGTACTTC.

This chain joins TRBV5-1 and TRBJ2-1; 9 nucleotides match TRBD2. After removal of 0 bases from V and 10 bases from J, the junction contained 11 bases not matched to a gene. Germline CDR1 reads SGHRS; CDR2 reads YFSETQ. The CDR3 length is 16 residues. DNA for the CDR3: TGCGCCAGCAGCTTGGTGGAGCGGGAGGCACCGGGGGAGCAGTTCTTC. As protein: CASSLVEREAPGEQFF.

CDR3 in amino acids: CASSEGGRWEQYF. As DNA, the CDR3 is TGTGCCAGCAGTGAAGGGGGGCGGTGGGAGCAGTACTTC. The chain combines TRBV2 with TRBJ2-7; possible D gene TRBD1, 6 bases. This CDR3 is built from 13 residues. The V end was cut by 1 base, the J end by 7 bases, with 11 bases between. The germline gives CDR1 SNHLY, CDR2 FYNNEI.

The sample holds one count of this clone. The chain is built from TRBV19 and TRBJ1-5, with a weak D call TRBD1 (6 bases). The CDR3 is 15 residues long. V was cut by 3 bases and J by 3 bases, with 12 bases left in between. The V gene's germline CDR1 is LNHDA and CDR2 SQIVND (reference sequence). This CDR3 is CASSIWTAPNQPQHF. Here the CDR3 DNA reads TGTGCCAGTAGTATTTGGACAGCCCCCAATCAGCCCCAGCATTTT.

The chain recombines TRBV6-6 with TRBJ2-3; no firm D call. The CDR3 is 14 amino acids. The germline CDR1 and CDR2 sequences are MNHNY and SVGAGI (reference sequence). V lost 4 bases to trimming and J lost 0 bases, with 8 bases between them. CDR3 nucleotide sequence: TGTGCCAGCAGTTCAGGCCGCAGCACAGATACGCAGTATTTT. Translating gives CASSSGRSTDTQYF.

Remarks on this clone: Other DNA sequences in the same sample also yield this CDR3. The V gene is TRBV9, the J gene TRBJ1-3; D not resolved. Germline V gene lookup returns CDR1 SGDLS and CDR2 YYNGEE. V lost 0 bases, J lost 0 bases, and 7 bases lay in between. This CDR3 region has 15 residues. CDR3 sequence (DNA): TGTGCCAGCAGCGTAGATCCGAGCTCTGGAAACACCATATATTTT. It specifies CASSVDPSSGNTIYF.

The genes are TRBV27 and TRBJ2-1; no definite D call. Germline-derived CDR1 and CDR2 are MNHEY and SMNVEV (reference sequence). With 1 base removed from V and 6 bases from J, the gap between germline ends came to 13 bases. The CDR3 runs to 15 residues. The CDR3 reads CASSLYSSFGNEQFF. CDR3 sequence (DNA): TGTGCCAGCAGTTTATACAGCTCTTTCGGCAATGAGCAGTTCTTC.

The chain is built from TRBV7-9 and TRBJ2-7; D not certain. Trimming pared 5 bases from V and 1 base from J, leaving 15 bases between. The germline CDR1 and CDR2 sequences are SEHNR and FQNEAQ (reference sequence). CDR3 length: 15 residues. In DNA form, the CDR3 reads TGTGCCAGCAGCCCGACCACCGGGCAATCCTACGAGCAGTACTTC. Encoded protein: CASSPTTGQSYEQYF.